These 5 T cell receptor beta chains were all obtained from the same sample, sequenced in a study of T-cell memory formation after mild COVID-19. From the 5' RACE reads, TCRdb called clonotypes with MiXCR, one entry per CDR3 protein. The sample contains approximately 300,000 distinct CDR3 sequences, about 16% of which appear only once. Material for sequencing was PBMCs or a T cell subset sorted from them (not recorded which). These receptors originate from a man aged 18 to 29 who had mild COVID-19 (a few samples of this study predate the infection). Cell type and time point are not known.

This clonotype was recorded a few times. The V call is TRBV9, the J call TRBJ1-5; TRBD1 agrees at 8 bases. With 4 bases clipped from V and 5 bases from J, the junction kept 8 bases outside the gene matches. Germline CDR1 is SGDLS and CDR2 is YYNGEE. The CDR3 contains 15 residues. CDR3 sequence (DNA): TGTGCCAGCAGCCCAGGACTACAGGGGGATCAGCCCCAGCATTTT. Amino acid sequence: CASSPGLQGDQPQHF.

The chain combines TRBV20-1 with TRBJ1-5; D is unresolved. This CDR3 contains 16 residues. CDR1 is DFQATT, CDR2 SNEGSKA, per germline (reference sequence). V was clipped by 3 bases and J by 2 bases, with 17 bases between them. CDR3: CSASGGRHEGNQPQHF. CDR3 nucleotides: TGCAGTGCTAGTGGTGGCAGGCACGAGGGCAATCAGCCCCAGCATTTT.

This clonotype was observed many times. J is TRBJ2-7 and V is TRBV7-8; TRBD1 aligns across 8 bases. The CDR3 covers 13 residues. Germline V gene lookup returns CDR1 SGHVS and CDR2 FQNEAQ. The J segment lost 4 bases and the V segment lost 6 bases, leaving 5 bases of the junction unmatched. The DNA of the CDR3 is TGTGCCAGCAGGCGACAGGGGCTGTACGAGCAGTACTTC. Translating gives CASRRQGLYEQYF.

The chain links TRBV12-3 or TRBV12-4 to TRBJ2-1, with D maybe TRBD2 (5 bases). The CDR3 length is 11 residues. The V end lost 5 bases, the J end lost 10 bases, and 9 bases lay between the germline ends. CDR3 sequence reads: CASSGEREQFF. CDR3 nucleotide sequence: TGTGCCAGCAGTGGGGAGAGGGAGCAGTTCTTC.

The sample holds a few counts of this clonotype. V and J are TRBV7-9 and TRBJ1-4; 7 bases map to TRBD1. J was trimmed by 7 bases and V by 2 bases; bases with no gene match: 4. The germline CDR1 and CDR2 sequences are SEHNR and FQNEAQ (reference sequence). CDR3 length equals 14 residues. CDR3 in amino acids: CASSLRQGGEKLFF. CDR3 coding DNA: TGTGCCAGCAGCTTAAGACAGGGAGGTGAAAAACTGTTTTTT. Variable domain in full (rest from reference TRBV7-9 and TRBJ1-4): DTGVSQNPRHKITKRGQNVTFRCDPISEHNRLYWYRQTLGQGPEFLTYFQNEAQLEKSRLLSDRFSAERPKGSFSTLEIQRTEQGDSAMYLCASSLRQGGEKLFFGSGTQLSVL.